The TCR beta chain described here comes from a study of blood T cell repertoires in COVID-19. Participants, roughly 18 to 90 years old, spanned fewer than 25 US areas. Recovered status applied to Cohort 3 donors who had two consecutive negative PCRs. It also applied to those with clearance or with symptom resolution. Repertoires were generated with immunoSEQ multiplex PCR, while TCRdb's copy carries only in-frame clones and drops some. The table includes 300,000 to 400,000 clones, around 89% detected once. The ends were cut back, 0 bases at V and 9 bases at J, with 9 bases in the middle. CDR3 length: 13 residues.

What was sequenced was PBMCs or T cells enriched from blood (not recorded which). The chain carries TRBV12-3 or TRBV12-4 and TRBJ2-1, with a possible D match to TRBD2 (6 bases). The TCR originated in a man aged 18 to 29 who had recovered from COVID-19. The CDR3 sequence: CASSLARRGEQFF. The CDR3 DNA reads TGTGCCAGCAGTTTAGCGCGGAGGGGTGAGCAGTTCTTC.